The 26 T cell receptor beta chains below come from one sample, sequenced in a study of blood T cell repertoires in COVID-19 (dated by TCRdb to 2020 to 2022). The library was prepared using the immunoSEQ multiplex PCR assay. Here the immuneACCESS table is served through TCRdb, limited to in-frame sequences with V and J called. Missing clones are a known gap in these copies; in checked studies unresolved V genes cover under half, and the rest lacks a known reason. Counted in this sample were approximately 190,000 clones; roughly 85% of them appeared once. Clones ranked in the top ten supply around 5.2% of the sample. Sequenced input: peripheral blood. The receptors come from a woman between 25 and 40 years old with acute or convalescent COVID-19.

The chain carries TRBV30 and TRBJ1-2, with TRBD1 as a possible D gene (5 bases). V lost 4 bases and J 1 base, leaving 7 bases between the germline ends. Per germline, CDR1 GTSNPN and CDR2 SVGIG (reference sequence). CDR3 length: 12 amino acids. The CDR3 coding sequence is TGTGCCTGGAACCAGGGTAACTATGGCTACACCTTC. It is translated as CAWNQGNYGYTF.

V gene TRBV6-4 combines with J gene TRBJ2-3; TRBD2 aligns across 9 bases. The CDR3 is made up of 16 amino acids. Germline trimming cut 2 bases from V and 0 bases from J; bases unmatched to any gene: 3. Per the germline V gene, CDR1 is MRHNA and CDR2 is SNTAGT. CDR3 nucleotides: TGTGCCAGCAGTGACAAAGCGGGGGGAAGCACAGATACGCAGTATTTT. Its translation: CASSDKAGGSTDTQYF.

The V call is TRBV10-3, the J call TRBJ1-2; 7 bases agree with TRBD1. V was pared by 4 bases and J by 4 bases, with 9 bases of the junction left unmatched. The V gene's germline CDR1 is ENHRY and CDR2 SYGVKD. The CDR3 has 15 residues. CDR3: CAISGQTGRGYGYTF. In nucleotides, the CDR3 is TGTGCCATCAGTGGACAGACAGGGAGAGGCTATGGCTACACCTTC.

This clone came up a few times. The CDR3: CSVEEAKGRGGYTF. CDR3 DNA: TGCAGCGTTGAGGAGGCGAAGGGGAGGGGTGGCTACACCTTC. The chain links TRBV29-1 to TRBJ1-2; tentatively, D is TRBD1 (5 bases). The germline gives CDR1 SQVTM, CDR2 ANQGSEA. CDR3 length equals 14 residues. The V and J ends lost 3 bases and 7 bases respectively, with 18 bases between them. The full variable domain, in which reference TRBV29-1 and TRBJ1-2 provide the parts outside the CDR3, is SAVISQKPSRDICQRGTSLTIQCQVDSQVTMMFWYRQQPGQSLTLIATANQGSEATYESGFVIDKFPISRPNLTFSTLTVSNMSPEDSSIYLCSVEEAKGRGGYTFGSGTRLTVV.

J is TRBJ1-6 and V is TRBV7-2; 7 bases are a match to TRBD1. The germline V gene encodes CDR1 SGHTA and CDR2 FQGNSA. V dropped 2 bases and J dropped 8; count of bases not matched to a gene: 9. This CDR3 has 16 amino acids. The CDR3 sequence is CASSLSPTGVDSPLHF. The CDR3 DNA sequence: TGTGCCAGCAGCTTATCCCCTACAGGGGTGGATTCACCCCTCCACTTT.

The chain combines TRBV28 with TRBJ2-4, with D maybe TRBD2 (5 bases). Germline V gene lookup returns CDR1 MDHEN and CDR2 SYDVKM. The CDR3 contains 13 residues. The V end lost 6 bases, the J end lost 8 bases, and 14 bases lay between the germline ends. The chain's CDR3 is CASSEARRDIQYF. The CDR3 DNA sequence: TGTGCCAGCAGCGAGGCCCGGCGGGACATTCAGTACTTC.

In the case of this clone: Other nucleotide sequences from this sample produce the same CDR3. The CDR3 here is CASSLAGVGNTIYF. DNA for the CDR3: TGCGCCAGCAGCTTGGCCGGGGTTGGAAACACCATATATTTT. The rearrangement uses TRBV5-1 and TRBJ1-3; D gene unclear. Germline assignment: CDR1 SGHRS and CDR2 YFSETQ. V was cut by 0 bases and J by 3 bases, with 7 bases left in between. This CDR3 is built from 14 residues.

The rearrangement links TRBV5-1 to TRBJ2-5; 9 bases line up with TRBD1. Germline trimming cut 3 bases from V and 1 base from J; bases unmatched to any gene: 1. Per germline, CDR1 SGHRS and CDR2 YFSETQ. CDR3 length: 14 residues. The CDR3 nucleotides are TGCGCCAGCAGCTCACAGGGGGCCCAAGAGACCCAGTACTTC. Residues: CASSSQGAQETQYF.

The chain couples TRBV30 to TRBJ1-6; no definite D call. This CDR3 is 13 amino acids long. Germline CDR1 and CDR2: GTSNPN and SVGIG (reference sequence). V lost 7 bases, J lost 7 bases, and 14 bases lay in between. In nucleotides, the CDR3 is TGTGCCTCCTGCGCGGTTTTCAATTCACCCCTCCACTTT. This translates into CASCAVFNSPLHF.

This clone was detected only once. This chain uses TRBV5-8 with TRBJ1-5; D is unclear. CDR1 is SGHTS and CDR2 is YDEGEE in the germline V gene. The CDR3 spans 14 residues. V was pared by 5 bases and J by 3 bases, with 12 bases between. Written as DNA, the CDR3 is TGTGCCAGCAGACCGGGATCCTACAATCAGCCCCAGCATTTT. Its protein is CASRPGSYNQPQHF.

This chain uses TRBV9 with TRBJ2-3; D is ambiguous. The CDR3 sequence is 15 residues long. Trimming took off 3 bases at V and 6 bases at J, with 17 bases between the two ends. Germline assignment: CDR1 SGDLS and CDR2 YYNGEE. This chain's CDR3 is CASSAQALVWDTQYF. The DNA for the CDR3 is TGTGCCAGCAGCGCGCAAGCGTTAGTTTGGGATACGCAGTATTTT.

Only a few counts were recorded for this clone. CDR3 DNA: TGTGCCAGTAGTATAGCCGGGTCGGGCTACGAGCAGTACTTC. As protein: CASSIAGSGYEQYF. This rearrangement joins TRBV19 to TRBJ2-7; D gene ambiguous. Germline CDR1 LNHDA, CDR2 SQIVND (reference sequence). The germline V and J ends were trimmed by 1 base and 3 bases, with 10 bases remaining between them. The CDR3 is 14 residues long.

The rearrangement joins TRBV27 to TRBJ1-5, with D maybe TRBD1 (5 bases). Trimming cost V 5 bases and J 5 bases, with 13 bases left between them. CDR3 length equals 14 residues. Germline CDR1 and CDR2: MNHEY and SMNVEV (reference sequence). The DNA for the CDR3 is TGTGCCAGCAGTATCCGGGGGGGGTATCAGCCCCAGCATTTT. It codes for CASSIRGGYQPQHF.

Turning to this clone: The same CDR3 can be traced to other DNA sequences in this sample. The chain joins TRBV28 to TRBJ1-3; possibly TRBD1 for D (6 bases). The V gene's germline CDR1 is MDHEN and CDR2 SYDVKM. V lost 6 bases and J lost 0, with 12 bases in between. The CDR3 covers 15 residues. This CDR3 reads CASSPTGYSGNTIYF. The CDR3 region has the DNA TGTGCCAGCAGCCCGACAGGTTACTCTGGAAACACCATATATTTT.

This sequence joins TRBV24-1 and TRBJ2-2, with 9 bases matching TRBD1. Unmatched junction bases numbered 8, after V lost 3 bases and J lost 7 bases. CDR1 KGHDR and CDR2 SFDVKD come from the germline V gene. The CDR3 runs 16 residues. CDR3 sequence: CATSDPGTGTRGELFF. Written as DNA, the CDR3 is TGTGCCACCAGTGATCCCGGGACAGGGACGCGCGGGGAGCTGTTTTTT.

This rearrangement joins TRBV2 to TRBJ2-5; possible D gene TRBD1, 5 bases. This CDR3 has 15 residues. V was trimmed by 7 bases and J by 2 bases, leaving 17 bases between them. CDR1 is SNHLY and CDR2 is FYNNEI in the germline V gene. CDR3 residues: CASNDGAVMQETQYF. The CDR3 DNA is TGTGCCAGCAACGATGGGGCTGTCATGCAAGAGACCCAGTACTTC.

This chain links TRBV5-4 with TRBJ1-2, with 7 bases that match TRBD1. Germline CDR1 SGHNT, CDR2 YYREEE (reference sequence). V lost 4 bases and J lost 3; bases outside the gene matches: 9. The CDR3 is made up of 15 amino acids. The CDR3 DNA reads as TGTGCCAGCAGCCCAGCGGACAGGAGTGACTATGGCTACACCTTC. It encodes CASSPADRSDYGYTF.

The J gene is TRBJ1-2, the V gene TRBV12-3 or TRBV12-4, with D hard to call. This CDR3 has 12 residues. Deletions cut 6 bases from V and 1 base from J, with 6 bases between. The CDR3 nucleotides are TGTGCCAGCAGCTACAGTAACTATGGCTACACCTTC. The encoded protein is CASSYSNYGYTF.

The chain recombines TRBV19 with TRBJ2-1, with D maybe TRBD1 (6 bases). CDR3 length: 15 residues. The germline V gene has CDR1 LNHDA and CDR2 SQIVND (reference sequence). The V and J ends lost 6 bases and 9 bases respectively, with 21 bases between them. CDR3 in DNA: TGTGCCAGTAGCCCTCGGGACACGCTATATGTTGAGCAGTTCTTC. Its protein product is CASSPRDTLYVEQFF.

The CDR3 nucleotides are TGTGCCAGCAGTCCAACCGACGGGGTTCAGCCCCAGCATTTT. It specifies CASSPTDGVQPQHF. The chain couples TRBV25-1 to TRBJ1-5; D remains ambiguous. The CDR3 has 14 amino acids. The germline V gene encodes CDR1 MGHDK and CDR2 SYGVNS. Trimming removed 5 bases from V and 6 bases from J, with 14 bases in between.

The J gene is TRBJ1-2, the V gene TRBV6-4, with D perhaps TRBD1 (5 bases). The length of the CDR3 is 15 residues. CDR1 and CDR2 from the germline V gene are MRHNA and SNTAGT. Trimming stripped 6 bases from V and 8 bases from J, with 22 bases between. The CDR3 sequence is CASREGDSPRGGYTF. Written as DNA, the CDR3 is TGTGCCAGCAGGGAGGGCGACAGCCCTCGGGGAGGCTACACCTTC.

The DNA of the CDR3 is TGCAGTGCTGCGGGTCTGGAGCAGTACTTC. This sequence encodes CSAAGLEQYF. The rearrangement links TRBV20-1 to TRBJ2-7; D may be TRBD2 (5 bases). This CDR3 contains 10 residues. V lost 5 bases and J 7 bases, leaving 9 bases between the germline ends. Germline CDR1 reads DFQATT; CDR2 reads SNEGSKA (reference sequence).

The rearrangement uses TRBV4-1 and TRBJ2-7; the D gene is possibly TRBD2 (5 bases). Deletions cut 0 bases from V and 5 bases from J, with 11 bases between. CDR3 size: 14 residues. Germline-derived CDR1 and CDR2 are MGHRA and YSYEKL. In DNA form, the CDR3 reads TGCGCCAGCAGCCAAGACGGTTGGGGAGACGAGCAGTACTTC. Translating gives CASSQDGWGDEQYF.

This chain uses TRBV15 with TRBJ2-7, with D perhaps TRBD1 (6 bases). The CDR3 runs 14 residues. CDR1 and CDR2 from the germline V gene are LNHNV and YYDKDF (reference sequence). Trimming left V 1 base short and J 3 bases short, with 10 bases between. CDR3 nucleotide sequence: TGTGCCACCAGCAGAGCTGGACAGAACTACGAGCAGTACTTC. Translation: CATSRAGQNYEQYF. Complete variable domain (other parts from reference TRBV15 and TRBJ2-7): DAMVIQNPRYQVTQFGKPVTLSCSQTLNHNVMYWYQQKSSQAPKLLFHYYDKDFNNEADTPDNFQSRRPNTSFCFLDIRSPGLGDTAMYLCATSRAGQNYEQYFGPGTRLTVT.

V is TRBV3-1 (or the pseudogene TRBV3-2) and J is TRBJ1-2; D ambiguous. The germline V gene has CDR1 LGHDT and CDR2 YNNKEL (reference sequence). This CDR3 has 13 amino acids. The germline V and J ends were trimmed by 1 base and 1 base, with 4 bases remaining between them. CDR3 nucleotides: TGTGCCAGCAGCCAAGTCTTTAACTATGGCTACACCTTC. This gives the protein CASSQVFNYGYTF.

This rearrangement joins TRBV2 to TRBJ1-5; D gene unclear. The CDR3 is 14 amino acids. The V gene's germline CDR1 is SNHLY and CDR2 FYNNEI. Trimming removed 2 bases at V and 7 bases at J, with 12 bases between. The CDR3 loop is CASSEIDGRQPQHF. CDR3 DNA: TGTGCCAGCAGTGAAATCGACGGCAGGCAGCCCCAGCATTTT.